Listed here is a single T cell receptor beta chain. The antigen is not known. The V and J ends lost 5 bases and 5 bases respectively, with 18 bases between them. This CDR3 is 16 amino acids long. From germline, CDR1 is SGHVS and CDR2 FQNEAQ. This sample was taken from a study of a mutant IDH1 vaccine in newly diagnosed glioma. Overall study: Vaccination of patients was performed eight times, in weeks 1, 3, 5, 7, 11, 15, 19 and 23. The study started vaccination 4-6 weeks after radiotherapy alone, or with temozolomide cycles. It was radiotherapy, temozolomide, or both that patients received previously, with most receiving both.

Time point: week 5, during vaccination. What each vaccine dose contained was 300 ug of mutant IDH1 20-mer peptide, accompanied by topical imiquimod. TCRdb's copy holds only in-frame clones and misses some; the assay was immunoSEQ multiplex PCR. The data contain about 54,000 clones, roughly four fifths of them singletons. This sequence joins TRBV7-8 and TRBJ2-2; D may be TRBD2 (6 bases). Sequencing used PBMCs, obtained from a glioma patient whose treatment included an IDH1 peptide vaccine. This sequence was found in a young man with glioma. CDR3: CASSTGLTVLTGELFF. CDR3 nucleotides: TGTGCCAGCAGCACAGGACTAACCGTTTTAACCGGGGAGCTGTTTTTT.